These T cell receptor beta chains were read from a single sample in a study of T cell repertoires in ileal Crohn's disease. Repertoires were generated with immunoSEQ multiplex PCR, while TCRdb's copy carries only in-frame clones and drops some. This sample has 5,000 to 6,500 clones, with approximately 86% found just once. Sequencing was carried out using ileal tissue. The receptors originated from an adult with Crohn's disease. Both conserved end residues are part of each CDR3. A D gene is named only where the DNA matches it firmly. Not all rows give a size; the values are once, few, many and, for expanded clones, a class.

once	TRBV6-4	TRBD2	TRBJ2-5	CASSDRAGSGGGETQYF	TGTGCCAGCAGTGACCGGGCGGGTAGCGGGGGTGGAGAGACCCAGTACTTC
-	TRBV5-6	-	TRBJ1-5	CASSQGGGTQPQHF	TGTGCCAGCAGCCAAGGGGGGGGGACTCAGCCCCAGCATTTT
once	TRBV6-5	-	TRBJ1-3	CASSSRRDSGNTIYF	TGTGCCAGCAGTTCCCGACGGGACTCTGGAAACACCATATATTTT
-	TRBV10-2	TRBD1	TRBJ1-2	CASSESSTRQGASYGYTF	TGCGCCAGCAGTGAGTCCTCGACCAGACAGGGGGCGAGCTATGGCTACACCTTC
-	TRBV5-1	-	TRBJ2-3	CASSLTNYLYTDTQYF	TGCGCCAGCAGCTTGACGAACTACCTATACACAGATACGCAGTATTTT
few	TRBV14	-	TRBJ2-2	CASSPLELYTGELFF	TGTGCCAGCAGCCCCCTTGAGCTCTATACCGGGGAGCTGTTTTTT
-	TRBV6-4	-	TRBJ2-3	CASSTDTTDTQYF	TGTGCCAGCAGTACCGACACCACAGATACGCAGTATTTT
-	TRBV7-6	-	TRBJ2-7	CASSPPVGYEQYF	TGTGCCAGCAGCCCCCCCGTCGGGTACGAGCAGTACTTC
-	TRBV6-6	-	TRBJ1-5	CASSSRFRGSNQPQHF	TGTGCCAGCAGTTCCCGGTTCAGGGGAAGCAATCAGCCCCAGCATTTT
-	TRBV9	-	TRBJ2-1	CASSVAGGSHNEQFF	TGTGCCAGCAGCGTAGCGGGGGGCTCCCACAATGAGCAGTTCTTC
-	TRBV6-5	TRBD1	TRBJ1-1	CASSPAGGLNTEAFF	TGTGCCAGCAGTCCCGCAGGGGGCTTGAACACTGAAGCTTTCTTT
-	TRBV6-6	-	TRBJ2-5	CASSDRGRQETQYF	TGTGCCAGCAGCGACAGAGGACGGCAAGAGACCCAGTACTTC
-	TRBV18	-	TRBJ2-7	CASSPGLDRPYEQYF	TGTGCCAGCTCACCGGGGCTGGACCGGCCCTACGAGCAGTACTTC
-	TRBV19	-	TRBJ1-1	CASSMAGALGTEAFF	TGTGCCAGTAGTATGGCAGGGGCCCTGGGGACTGAAGCTTTCTTT
-	TRBV5-1	TRBD2	TRBJ2-3	CASSTGLAGEDTQYF	TGCGCCAGCAGCACAGGACTAGCGGGGGAAGATACGCAGTATTTT
-	TRBV21-1	-	TRBJ2-7	CASSKVGLGTGQPHEQYF	-
-	TRBV6-1	TRBD1	TRBJ1-4	CASSERVSLGTGHEKLFF	TGTGCCAGCAGTGAACGAGTTAGTTTGGGGACAGGGCATGAAAAACTGTTTTTT
once	TRBV6-1	TRBD1	TRBJ1-2	CASSDHGTANGYTF	TGTGCCAGCAGTGATCACGGGACAGCGAATGGCTACACCTTC
-	TRBV6-1	-	TRBJ1-6	CASTADSSYNSPLHF	TGTGCCAGCACTGCGGACAGCTCCTATAATTCACCCCTCCACTTT
-	TRBV10-3	TRBD1	TRBJ1-4	CAIKGTGNEKLFF	TGTGCCATCAAAGGGACAGGGAATGAAAAACTGTTTTTT
-	TRBV28	TRBD1	TRBJ1-1	CASTPGQVYTEAFF	TGTGCCAGCACTCCTGGACAGGTATATACTGAAGCTTTCTTT
-	TRBV28	-	TRBJ1-5	CASSLSGQPQHF	TGTGCCAGCAGTTTATCGGGTCAGCCCCAGCATTTT
-	TRBV9	-	TRBJ1-5	CASSVGQGPGQPQHF	TGTGCCAGCAGCGTCGGGCAGGGGCCGGGGCAGCCCCAGCATTTT
-	TRBV7-8	TRBD1	TRBJ2-2	CASSLARQGFTGELFF	TGTGCCAGCAGCTTAGCCCGACAGGGCTTTACCGGGGAGCTGTTTTTT
-	TRBV2	TRBD2	TRBJ2-5	CASSGLAGGEETQYF	TGTGCCAGCAGCGGACTAGCGGGGGGGGAAGAGACCCAGTACTTC
-	TRBV6-1	-	TRBJ2-7	CASSEAQGGRDEQYF	TGTGCCAGCAGTGAAGCGCAGGGTGGAAGAGACGAGCAGTACTTC
-	TRBV7-2	TRBD2	TRBJ2-5	CASSLSSGVQETQYF	TGTGCCAGCAGCTTGTCTAGCGGGGTCCAAGAGACCCAGTACTTC
once	TRBV7-9	-	TRBJ2-3	CASSFLSGSTGTQYF	TGTGCCAGCAGCTTCCTCTCCGGGAGCACAGGTACGCAGTATTTT
once	TRBV30	TRBD1	TRBJ2-3	CAWNTGVDTQYF	TGTGCCTGGAATACAGGGGTAGATACGCAGTATTTT
few	TRBV29-1	-	TRBJ2-1	CSVQSSSYNEQFF	TGCAGCGTTCAGTCAAGCTCCTACAATGAGCAGTTCTTC
-	TRBV5-5	-	TRBJ1-1	CASSLEHFTEAFF	TGTGCCAGCAGCTTGGAGCATTTCACTGAAGCTTTCTTT
-	TRBV7-2	TRBD1	TRBJ1-3	CASSRWDRALASGNTIYF	TGTGCCAGCAGCCGATGGGACAGGGCGCTGGCCTCTGGAAACACCATATATTTT
-	TRBV6-5	-	TRBJ2-1	CASSSNGQPYNEQFF	TGTGCCAGCAGTTCCAACGGACAGCCCTACAATGAGCAGTTCTTC
-	TRBV5-5	TRBD2	TRBJ2-3	CASSSGLAGVTDTQYF	TGTGCCAGCAGCTCGGGACTAGCGGGGGTTACAGATACGCAGTATTTT
-	TRBV29-1	TRBD2	TRBJ2-1	CSVRTSGNNEQFF	TGCAGCGTGAGGACTAGCGGTAACAATGAGCAGTTCTTC
-	TRBV6-4	TRBD1	TRBJ2-6	CASSGGTGLAANVLTF	TGTGCCAGCAGTGGGGGGACAGGCCTCGCGGCCAACGTCCTGACTTTC
once	TRBV7-2	TRBD1	TRBJ1-4	CASSPPRDRGIKNEKLFF	TGTGCCAGCAGCCCCCCCAGGGACAGGGGAATAAAGAATGAAAAACTGTTTTTT
-	TRBV5-6	-	TRBJ1-2	CASSLVAAGYYGYTF	TGTGCCAGCAGCTTGGTGGCAGCGGGGTACTATGGCTACACCTTC
-	TRBV11-2	-	TRBJ2-7	CASSLGRAYEQYF	TGTGCCAGCAGCTTAGGCCGCGCCTACGAGCAGTACTTC
-	TRBV2	TRBD2	TRBJ2-2	CASSELAGGSGELFF	TGTGCCAGCAGTGAACTAGCGGGGGGATCCGGGGAGCTGTTTTTT
-	TRBV15	-	TRBJ2-7	CATSREQLTSYEQYF	TGTGCCACCAGCAGAGAACAACTGACTAGCTACGAGCAGTACTTC
-	TRBV6-4	-	TRBJ2-1	CASRLQDSSYNEQFF	TGTGCCAGCAGGCTACAGGATAGCTCCTACAATGAGCAGTTCTTC
once	TRBV29-1	-	TRBJ2-2	CSVIQTNTGELFF	TGCAGCGTTATTCAGACGAACACCGGGGAGCTGTTTTTT
-	TRBV12-5	TRBD2	TRBJ2-5	CASGLVPTSGGIQRLQETQYF	TGTGCTAGTGGTTTGGTACCGACTAGCGGGGGGATACAACGCCTCCAAGAGACCCAGTACTTC
-	TRBV19	-	TRBJ1-2	CASSFGQFGANYTF	TGTGCCAGTAGTTTCGGACAGTTTGGGGCAAACTACACCTTC
-	TRBV5-1	TRBD1	TRBJ2-1	CASSSGQGTYNEQFF	TGCGCCAGCAGCTCCGGACAGGGGACCTACAATGAGCAGTTCTTC
-	TRBV4-2	TRBD2	TRBJ2-3	CASSHRLAGAVLPCTDTQYF	TGTGCCAGCAGCCATAGACTAGCGGGGGCCGTCCTACCTTGCACAGATACGCAGTATTTT
-	TRBV2	-	TRBJ2-1	CASSATGNEQFF	TGTGCCAGCAGTGCAACAGGTAATGAGCAGTTCTTC
-	TRBV7-9	-	TRBJ2-3	CASSFLSGSTDTQYF	TGTGCCAGCAGCTTCCTCTCCGGGAGCACAGATACGCAGTATTTT
-	TRBV28	-	TRBJ1-1	CASSLSGGLNTEAFF	TGTGCCAGCAGTTTATCGGGGGGCTTGAACACTGAAGCTTTCTTT
-	TRBV5-1	-	TRBJ2-4	CASSVDGESDKNIQYF	TGCGCCAGCAGCGTAGACGGGGAGAGTGACAAAAACATTCAGTACTTC
-	TRBV18	TRBD1	TRBJ1-2	CASSPDDGRGLGYTF	TGTGCCAGCTCACCAGATGATGGCAGGGGGCTTGGCTACACCTTC
-	TRBV11-2	TRBD2	TRBJ2-1	CASSLGRDSYNEQFF	TGTGCCAGCAGCCTCGGGAGGGACTCCTACAATGAGCAGTTCTTC
-	TRBV19	-	TRBJ1-4	CASSTGRGANEKLFF	TGTGCCAGTAGTACCGGCAGGGGCGCGAATGAAAAACTGTTTTTT